This TCR beta chain appears in the sequencing data of a study of cytomegalovirus exposure and HLA in healthy donors. Worth noting for this clone: Its antigen is still unknown.

Both 60 Vbeta primers and 13 Jbeta primers went into the PCR. Only in-frame clones appear in the TCRdb table, and some are missing; sequencing was by immunoSEQ multiplex PCR. The sample comprises roughly 80,000 clones, around two thirds of which are singletons, and less than 8% rests with the top ten. Germline V gene lookup returns CDR1 MDHEN and CDR2 SYDVKM. Trimming cost V 3 bases and J 3 bases, with 12 bases left between them. This CDR3 spans 14 amino acids. Notes on the study in general: Later on, an analysis showed TCR association rates differing by HLA locus, with DRB1 the most and HLA-C the fewest. Serostatus for CMV was the only available immune exposure information. Likely technical artifact: a cluster of highly shared sequence variants. It was reported that the classifier diagnosed cytomegalovirus status with high specificity and sensitivity in both the original and validation cohorts.

J is TRBJ2-7 and V is TRBV28; D unresolved. Sequencing input: PBMCs. This clonotype was sampled from a woman in her 50s in good health and CMV-seropositive. CDR3 region: CASSFIKISYEQYF. The CDR3 DNA reads as TGTGCCAGCAGTTTTATTAAGATCAGCTACGAGCAGTACTTC.